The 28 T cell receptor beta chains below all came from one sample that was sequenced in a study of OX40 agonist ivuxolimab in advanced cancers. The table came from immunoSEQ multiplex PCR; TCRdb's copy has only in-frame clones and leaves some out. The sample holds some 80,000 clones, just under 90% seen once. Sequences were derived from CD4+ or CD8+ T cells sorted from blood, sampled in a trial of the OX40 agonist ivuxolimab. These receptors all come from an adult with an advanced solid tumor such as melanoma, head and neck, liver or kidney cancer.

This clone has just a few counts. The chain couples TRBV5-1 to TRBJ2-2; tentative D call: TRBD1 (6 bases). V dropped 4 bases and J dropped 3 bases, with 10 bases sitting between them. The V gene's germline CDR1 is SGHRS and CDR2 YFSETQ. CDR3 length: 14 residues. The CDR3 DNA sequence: TGCGCCAGCAGCCACAACAGGGACACCGGGGAGCTGTTTTTT. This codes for CASSHNRDTGELFF.

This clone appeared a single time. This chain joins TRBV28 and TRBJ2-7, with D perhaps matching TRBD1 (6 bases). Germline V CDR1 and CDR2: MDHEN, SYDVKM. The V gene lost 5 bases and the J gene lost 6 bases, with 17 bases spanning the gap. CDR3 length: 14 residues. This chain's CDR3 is CASSPGTSSPEQYF. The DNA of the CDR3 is TGTGCCAGCAGTCCCGGGACAAGTAGCCCCGAGCAGTACTTC.

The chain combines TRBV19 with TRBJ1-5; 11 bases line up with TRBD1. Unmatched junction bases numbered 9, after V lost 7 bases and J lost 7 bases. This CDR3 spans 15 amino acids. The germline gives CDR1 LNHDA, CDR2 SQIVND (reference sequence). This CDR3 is CASNGQGAIWQPQHF. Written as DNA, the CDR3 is TGTGCCAGTAACGGACAGGGGGCGATTTGGCAGCCCCAGCATTTT.

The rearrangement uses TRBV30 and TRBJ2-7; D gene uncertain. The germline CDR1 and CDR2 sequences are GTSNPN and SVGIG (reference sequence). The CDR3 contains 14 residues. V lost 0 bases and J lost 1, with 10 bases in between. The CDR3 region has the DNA TGTGCCTGGAGTGTAAACACGCTTTCCTACGAGCAGTACTTC. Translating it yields CAWSVNTLSYEQYF.

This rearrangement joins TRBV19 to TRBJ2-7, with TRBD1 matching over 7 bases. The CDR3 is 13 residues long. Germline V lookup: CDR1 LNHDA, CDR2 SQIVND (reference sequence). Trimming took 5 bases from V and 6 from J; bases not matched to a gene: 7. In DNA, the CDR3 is TGTGCCAGTAGTCCCGGACAGGTCCTCGAGCAGTACTTC. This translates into CASSPGQVLEQYF.

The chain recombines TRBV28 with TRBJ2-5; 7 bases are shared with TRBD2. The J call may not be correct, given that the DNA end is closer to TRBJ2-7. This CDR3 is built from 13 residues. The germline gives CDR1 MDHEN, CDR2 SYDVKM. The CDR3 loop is CASSFTSAYEQYF. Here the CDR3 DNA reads TGTGCCAGCAGTTTCACTAGCGCCTACGAGCAGTACTTC.

The CDR3 DNA reads TGCGCCAGCAAGGTAGAGGACGGTCCGGGGGGAGAGACCCAGTACTTC. This codes for CASKVEDGPGGETQYF. The chain uses TRBV5-1 and TRBJ2-5, with 7 bases fitting TRBD2. This CDR3 contains 16 residues. The V segment lost 6 bases and the J segment 4 bases; nucleotides outside the gene matches: 15. Germline V gene lookup returns CDR1 SGHRS and CDR2 YFSETQ. The full variable domain, rest sourced from reference TRBV5-1 and TRBJ2-5, is KAGVTQTPRYLIKTRGQQVTLSCSPISGHRSVSWYQQTPGQGLQFLFEYFSETQRNKGNFPGRFSGRQFSNSRSEMNVSTLELGDSALYLCASKVEDGPGGETQYFGPGTRLLVL.

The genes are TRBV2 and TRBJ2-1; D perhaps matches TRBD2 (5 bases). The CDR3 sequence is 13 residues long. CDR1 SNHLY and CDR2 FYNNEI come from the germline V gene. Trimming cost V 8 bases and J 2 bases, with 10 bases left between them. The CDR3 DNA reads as TGTGCCAGCTCTGAGGAGGCCTACAATGAGCAGTTCTTC. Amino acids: CASSEEAYNEQFF.

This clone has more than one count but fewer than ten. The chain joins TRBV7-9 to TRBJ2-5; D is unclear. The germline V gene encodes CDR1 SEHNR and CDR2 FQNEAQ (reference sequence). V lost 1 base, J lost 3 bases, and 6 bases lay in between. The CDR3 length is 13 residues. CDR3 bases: TGTGCCAGCAGCTTAGTCGGAGAAGAGACCCAGTACTTC. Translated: CASSLVGEETQYF. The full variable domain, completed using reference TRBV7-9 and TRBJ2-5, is DTGVSQNPRHKITKRGQNVTFRCDPISEHNRLYWYRQTLGQGPEFLTYFQNEAQLEKSRLLSDRFSAERPKGSFSTLEIQRTEQGDSAMYLCASSLVGEETQYFGPGTRLLVL.

The CDR3 DNA reads TGTGCCAGCAGTCGGGTCCCCGTGCAGCCCCAGCATTTT. Translating it yields CASSRVPVQPQHF. The rearrangement uses TRBV2 and TRBJ1-5; D uncertain. Per germline, CDR1 SNHLY and CDR2 FYNNEI. The CDR3 covers 13 residues. The V gene lost 5 bases and the J gene lost 7 bases, with 12 bases spanning the gap.

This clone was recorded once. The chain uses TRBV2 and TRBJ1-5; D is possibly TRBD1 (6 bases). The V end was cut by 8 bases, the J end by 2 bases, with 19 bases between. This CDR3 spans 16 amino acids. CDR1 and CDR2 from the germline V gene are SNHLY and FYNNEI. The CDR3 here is CASGGSWRGGNQPQHF. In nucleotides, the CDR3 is TGTGCCAGCGGGGGCAGTTGGAGAGGGGGCAATCAGCCCCAGCATTTT.

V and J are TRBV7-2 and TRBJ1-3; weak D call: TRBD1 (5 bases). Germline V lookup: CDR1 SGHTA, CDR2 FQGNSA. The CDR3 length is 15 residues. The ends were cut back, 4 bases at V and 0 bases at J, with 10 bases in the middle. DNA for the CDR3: TGTGCCAGCAGCTCAAGGGGTTTCTCTGGAAACACCATATATTTT. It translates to CASSSRGFSGNTIYF.

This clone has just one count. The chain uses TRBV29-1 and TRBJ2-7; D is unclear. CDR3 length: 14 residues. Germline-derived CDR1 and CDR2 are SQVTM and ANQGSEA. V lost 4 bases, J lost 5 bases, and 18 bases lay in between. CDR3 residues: CSVARSRMVNEQYF. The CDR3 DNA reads TGCAGCGTTGCCAGGTCTCGGATGGTCAACGAGCAGTACTTC.

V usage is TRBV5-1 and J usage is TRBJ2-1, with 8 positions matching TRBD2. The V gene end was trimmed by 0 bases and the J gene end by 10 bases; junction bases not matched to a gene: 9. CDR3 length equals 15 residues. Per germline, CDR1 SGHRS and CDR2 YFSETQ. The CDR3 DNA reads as TGCGCCAGCAGCTTGGGCAGCGGGGGCTGGGAGGAGCAGTTCTTC. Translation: CASSLGSGGWEEQFF.

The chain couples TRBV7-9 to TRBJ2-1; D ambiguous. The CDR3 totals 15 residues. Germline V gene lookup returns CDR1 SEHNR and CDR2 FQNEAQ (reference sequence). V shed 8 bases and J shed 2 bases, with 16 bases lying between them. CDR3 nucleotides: TGTGCCAGCGGACCCAGCCGGTCCGCCTACAATGAGCAGTTCTTC. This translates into CASGPSRSAYNEQFF.

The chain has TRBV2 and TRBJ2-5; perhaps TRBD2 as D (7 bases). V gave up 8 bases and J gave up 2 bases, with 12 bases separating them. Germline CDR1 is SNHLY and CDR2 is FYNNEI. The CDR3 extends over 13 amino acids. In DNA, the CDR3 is TGTGCCAGCGAAGCGGGACAACAAGAGACCCAGTACTTC. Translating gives CASEAGQQETQYF.

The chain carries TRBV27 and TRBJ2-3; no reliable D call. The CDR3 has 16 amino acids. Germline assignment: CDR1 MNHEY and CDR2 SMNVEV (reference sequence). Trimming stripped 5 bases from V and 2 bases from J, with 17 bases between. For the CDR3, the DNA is TGTGCCAGCAGTCCCCGGAAGGTCCCGACCACAGATACGCAGTATTTT. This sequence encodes CASSPRKVPTTDTQYF.

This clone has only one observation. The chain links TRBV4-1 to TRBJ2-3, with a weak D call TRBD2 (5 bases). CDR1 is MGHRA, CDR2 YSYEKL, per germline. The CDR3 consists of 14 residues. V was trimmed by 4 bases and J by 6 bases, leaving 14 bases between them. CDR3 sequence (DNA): TGCGCCAGCAGCCTAGGAGATAGCGCGGATACGCAGTATTTT. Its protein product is CASSLGDSADTQYF.

The CDR3, as DNA: TGTGCCAGCGCATTGACCCAGAGTCCTGAAGCTTTCTTT. It specifies CASALTQSPEAFF. The chain links TRBV28 to TRBJ1-1; D gene uncertain. The CDR3 is 13 residues long. V was trimmed by 8 bases and J by 6 bases, leaving 16 bases between them. Germline values: CDR1 MDHEN, CDR2 SYDVKM.

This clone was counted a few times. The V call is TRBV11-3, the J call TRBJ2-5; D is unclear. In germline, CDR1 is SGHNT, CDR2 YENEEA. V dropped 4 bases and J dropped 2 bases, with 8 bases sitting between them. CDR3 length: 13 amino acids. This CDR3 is CASSSGPQETQYF. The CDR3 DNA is TGTGCCAGCAGCTCCGGGCCTCAAGAGACCCAGTACTTC. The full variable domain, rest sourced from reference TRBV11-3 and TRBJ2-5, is EAGVVQSPRYKIIEKKQPVAFWCNPISGHNTLYWYLQNLGQGPELLIRYENEEAVDDSQLPKDRFSAERLKGVDSTLKIQPAELGDSAVYLCASSSGPQETQYFGPGTRLLVL.

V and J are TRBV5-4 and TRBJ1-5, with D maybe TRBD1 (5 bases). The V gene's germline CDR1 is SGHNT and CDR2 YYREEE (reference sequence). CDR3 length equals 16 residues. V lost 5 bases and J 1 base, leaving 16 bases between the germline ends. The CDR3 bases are TGTGCCAGCAGTCCTGTCAGGGCATCGAGCAATCAGCCCCAGCATTTT. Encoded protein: CASSPVRASSNQPQHF.

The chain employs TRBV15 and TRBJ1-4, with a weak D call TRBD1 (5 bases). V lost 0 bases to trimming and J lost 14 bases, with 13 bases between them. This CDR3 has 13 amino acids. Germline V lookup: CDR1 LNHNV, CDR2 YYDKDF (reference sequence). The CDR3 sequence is CATSRDSGHKLFF. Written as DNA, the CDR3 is TGTGCCACCAGCAGAGATTCAGGACACAAGCTGTTTTTT. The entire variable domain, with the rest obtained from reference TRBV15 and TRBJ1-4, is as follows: DAMVIQNPRYQVTQFGKPVTLSCSQTLNHNVMYWYQQKSSQAPKLLFHYYDKDFNNEADTPDNFQSRRPNTSFCFLDIRSPGLGDTAMYLCATSRDSGHKLFFGSGTQLSVL.

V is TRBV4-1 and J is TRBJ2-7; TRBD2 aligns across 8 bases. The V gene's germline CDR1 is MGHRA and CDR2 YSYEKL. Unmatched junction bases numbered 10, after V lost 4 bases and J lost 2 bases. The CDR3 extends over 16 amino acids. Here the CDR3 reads CASSPGGSGTPYEQYF. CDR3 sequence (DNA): TGCGCCAGCAGCCCCGGAGGTAGCGGGACCCCCTACGAGCAGTACTTC.

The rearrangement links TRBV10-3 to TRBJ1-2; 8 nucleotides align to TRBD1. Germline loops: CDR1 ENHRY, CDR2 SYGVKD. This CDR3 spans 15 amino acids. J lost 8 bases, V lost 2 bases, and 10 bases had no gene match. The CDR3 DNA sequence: TGTGCCATCAGTGAGCCTACCCCCGGACAGGGCGGCTACACCTTC. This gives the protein CAISEPTPGQGGYTF.

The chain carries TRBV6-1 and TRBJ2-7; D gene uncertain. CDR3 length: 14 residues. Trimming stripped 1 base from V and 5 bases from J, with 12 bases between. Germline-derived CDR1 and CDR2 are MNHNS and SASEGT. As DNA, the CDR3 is TGTGCCAGCAGTGAAGGTATCGGCGGTGACGAGCAGTACTTC. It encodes CASSEGIGGDEQYF.

The CDR3 nucleotides are TGTGCCAGCAGTCAGTTAGCGCACAATGAGCAGTTCTTC. Protein sequence: CASSQLAHNEQFF. The V and J genes are TRBV7-9 and TRBJ2-1; D possibly corresponds to TRBD2 (5 bases). The CDR3 contains 13 residues. CDR1 SEHNR and CDR2 FQNEAQ come from the germline V gene (reference sequence). V was pared by 6 bases and J by 5 bases, with 11 bases between.

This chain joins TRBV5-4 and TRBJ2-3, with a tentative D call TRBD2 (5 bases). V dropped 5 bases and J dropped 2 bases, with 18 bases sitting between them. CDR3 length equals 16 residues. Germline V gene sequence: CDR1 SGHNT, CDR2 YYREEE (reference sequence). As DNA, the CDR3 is TGTGCCAGCAGTACACCCCTGTCGGGATTCACAGATACGCAGTATTTT. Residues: CASSTPLSGFTDTQYF.

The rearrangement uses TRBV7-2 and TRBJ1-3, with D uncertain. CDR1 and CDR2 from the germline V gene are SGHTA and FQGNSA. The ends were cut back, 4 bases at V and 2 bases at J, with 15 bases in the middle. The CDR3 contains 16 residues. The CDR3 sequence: CASSSRPMGPGNTIYF. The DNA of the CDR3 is TGTGCCAGCAGCTCCCGCCCAATGGGCCCTGGAAACACCATATATTTT.